This T cell receptor beta chain was captured by sequencing in a study of blood T cell repertoires in COVID-19. Germline CDR1 is LGHNA and CDR2 is YSLEER. V lost 0 bases, J lost 4 bases, and 15 bases lay in between. This CDR3 is 16 amino acids long. The method was immunoSEQ multiplex PCR; TCRdb's version includes in-frame clones alone and lacks a portion of them. The table shows about 380,000 clones, with around 90% occurring only once. This sequence was found in a man aged 35 to 55 with acute or convalescent COVID-19. Sequencing used peripheral blood. This chain connects TRBV4-3 to TRBJ1-2, with D perhaps TRBD1 (5 bases). The CDR3, as DNA: TGCGCCAGCAGCCAAGAGCGACAGACGGAAATCTATGGCTACACCTTC. Encoded protein: CASSQERQTEIYGYTF.